A single sample gave rise to the 25 T cell receptor beta chains below, sequenced in a study of response to subunit inactivated influenza vaccine. TCRdb ran MiXCR on the RT-PCR reads and lists one entry per CDR3 protein. This table has 530,000 or so distinct CDR3 sequences, 12% appearing once. Sequenced material: PBMCs from blood, taken on the day of vaccination. All receptors derive from a man between 50 and 59 years old who received an inactivated influenza vaccine.

The CDR3 DNA sequence: TGTGCCAGCAGCGAGACGGGTGGTGAGCAGTTCTTC. This codes for CASSETGGEQFF. The chain joins TRBV5-6 to TRBJ2-1, with D unclear. The CDR3 consists of 12 residues. Germline CDR1 is SGHDT and CDR2 is YYEEEE. Trimming took 4 bases from V and 9 from J, leaving 11 bases between them.

This clonotype was recorded a few times. CDR3 residues: CASSTAGSNYGYTF. DNA for the CDR3: TGTGCCAGCAGCACCGCCGGTAGTAACTATGGCTACACCTTC. V and J are TRBV6-1 and TRBJ1-2, with D unclear. The CDR3 is 14 residues long. The V end was cut by 6 bases, the J end by 1 base, with 12 bases between. Germline V gene lookup returns CDR1 MNHNS and CDR2 SASEGT.

In this sample, this clonotype turned up a few times. The V call is TRBV29-1, the J call TRBJ2-1; no clear D. The V and J ends lost 3 bases and 5 bases respectively, with 8 bases between them. The germline V gene has CDR1 SQVTM and CDR2 ANQGSEA. The CDR3 sequence is 12 residues long. This CDR3 is CSVERRDNEQFF. The CDR3 DNA is TGCAGCGTTGAGCGGCGAGACAATGAGCAGTTCTTC.

This clonotype was picked up many times. The gene calls are TRBV12-3 or TRBV12-4 and TRBJ1-1; a possible D gene is TRBD1 (5 bases). This CDR3 is 14 amino acids long. V lost 10 bases, J lost 0 bases, and 15 bases lay in between. Here the CDR3 reads CATIQWGLNTEAFF. CDR3 coding DNA: TGTGCCACCATTCAATGGGGGTTGAACACTGAAGCTTTCTTT.

Ten or more counts support this clonotype. The chain links TRBV7-6 to TRBJ2-3; D gene ambiguous. The CDR3 covers 14 residues. CDR1 and CDR2 from the germline V gene are SGHVS and FNYEAQ. V was pared by 3 bases and J by 0 bases, with 7 bases between. The CDR3 DNA follows: TGTGCCAGCAGCTTTTCATCTAGCACAGATACGCAGTATTTT. Amino acids: CASSFSSSTDTQYF.

V usage is TRBV30 and J usage is TRBJ2-7; TRBD1 matches at 11 bases. Germline V CDR1 and CDR2: GTSNPN, SVGIG (reference sequence). The CDR3 length is 15 residues. With 3 bases clipped from V and 3 bases from J, the junction kept 7 bases outside the gene matches. In DNA, the CDR3 is TGTGCCTGGAGCAAAACCGGGACAGGGGGCTACGAGCAGTACTTC. This encodes CAWSKTGTGGYEQYF.

This clonotype appeared many times. The chain links TRBV5-1 to TRBJ2-7, with D perhaps TRBD2 (6 bases). The CDR3 totals 14 residues. CDR1 and CDR2 (germline): SGHRS, YFSETQ. V was pared by 3 bases and J by 9 bases, with 19 bases between. The CDR3 here is CASSSTSSAPVQYF. Here the CDR3 DNA reads TGCGCCAGCAGCTCGACTAGTAGTGCCCCAGTGCAGTACTTC.

Only one count was recorded for this clonotype. A junction boundary mismatches the germline segment, possibly from a read error. The genes are TRBV5-8 and TRBJ2-3, with D perhaps assigned TRBD1 or TRBD2 (6 bases each). This CDR3 comprises 13 residues. Germline V gives CDR1 SGHTS, CDR2 YDEGEE. DNA for the CDR3: TGTACCAGCAGCGGAGGGGGTTTCGATACGCAGTATTTT. It specifies CTSSGGGFDTQYF.

This clonotype was recorded a few times. The CDR3 reads CASSQAQGVAYEQYF. The CDR3 nucleotides are TGTGCCAGCAGCCAAGCCCAGGGGGTGGCCTACGAGCAGTACTTC. The chain uses TRBV3-1 and TRBJ2-7, with 7 bases identical to TRBD1. The length of the CDR3 is 15 residues. CDR1 is LGHDT, CDR2 YNNKEL, per germline (reference sequence). The trim removed 1 base at V and 2 bases at J, leaving 5 bases unmatched.

The V and J genes are TRBV4-1 and TRBJ2-3, with TRBD2 matching 7 bases. Per the germline V gene, CDR1 is MGHRA and CDR2 is YSYEKL. The junction had 4 bases not matched to a gene; V was cut back by 1 base and J by 3 bases. This CDR3 region has 15 residues. CDR3 region: CASSQVWGGTDTQYF. The DNA of the CDR3 is TGCGCCAGCAGCCAAGTGTGGGGGGGGACAGATACGCAGTATTTT.

Turning to this clonotype: Lacking the conserved final phenylalanine or tryptophan, this CDR3 likely reflects a read error. The rearrangement uses TRBV29-1 and TRBJ2-7, with TRBD1 matching over 9 bases. The germline gives CDR1 SQVTM, CDR2 ANQGSEA. With 3 bases clipped from V and 4 bases from J, the junction kept 7 bases outside the gene matches. The CDR3 has 14 residues. The CDR3 spells CSVEVGQGRYEQYL. The CDR3 coding sequence is TGCAGCGTTGAGGTGGGACAGGGCCGATACGAGCAGTACCTC.

V is TRBV20-1 and J is TRBJ2-7, with D unresolved. The germline V and J ends were trimmed by 1 base and 7 bases, with 14 bases remaining between them. The germline CDR1 and CDR2 sequences are DFQATT and SNEGSKA (reference sequence). The CDR3 totals 13 residues. CDR3 protein: CSARVTDAAEQYF. CDR3 coding DNA: TGCAGTGCTAGAGTGACGGACGCGGCAGAGCAGTACTTC.

As regards this clonotype: The junction departs from germline at one end; a sequencing error may be responsible. The chain links TRBV4-2 to TRBJ2-7; D gene uncertain. The CDR3 runs 12 residues. Germline V CDR1 and CDR2: LGHNA, YNFKEQ. The CDR3 here is CARSHGPYEQYF. The DNA of the CDR3 is TGTGCCAGGAGCCATGGGCCCTACGAGCAGTACTTC.

V is TRBV20-1 and J is TRBJ1-4; D may be TRBD1 (6 bases). CDR3 length equals 13 residues. The germline V gene encodes CDR1 DFQATT and CDR2 SNEGSKA (reference sequence). V lost 6 bases and J lost 6, with 14 bases in between. This CDR3 is CSAAGAGDEKLFF. In DNA, the CDR3 is TGCAGTGCAGCGGGGGCAGGGGATGAAAAACTGTTTTTT.

To note about this clonotype: This may stem from a read error, because a much larger clone lies one nucleotide away. The rearrangement links TRBV4-3 to TRBJ2-4; possibly TRBD2 for D (5 bases). CDR1 LGHNA and CDR2 YSLEER come from the germline V gene. V gave up 0 bases and J gave up 9 bases, with 15 bases separating them. The CDR3 is 15 amino acids. CDR3 DNA sequence: TGCGCCAGCAGCCAAGACGCAAGAGGTGGGAGCATTCAGTACTTC. This gives the protein CASSQDARGGSIQYF.

The J gene is TRBJ2-7, the V gene TRBV11-2, with D tentatively TRBD1 (6 bases). CDR1 and CDR2 (germline): SGHAT, FQNNGV. V was pared by 3 bases and J by 1 base, with 13 bases between. The CDR3 is made up of 15 amino acids. The CDR3 sequence: CASSFPLGQSYEQYF. CDR3 bases: TGTGCCAGCAGCTTTCCCTTAGGACAGTCCTACGAGCAGTACTTC.

This clonotype appeared a few times. The rearrangement links TRBV12-3 or TRBV12-4 to TRBJ1-1, with D perhaps matching TRBD1 (5 bases). The V gene lost 5 bases and the J gene lost 4 bases, with 17 bases spanning the gap. This CDR3 is 15 amino acids long. Here the CDR3 reads CASSPPGLGGTEAFF. The CDR3 nucleotides read TGTGCCAGCAGTCCTCCGGGACTCGGTGGCACTGAAGCTTTCTTT.

This rearrangement joins TRBV7-2 to TRBJ2-5; no clear D. Germline CDR1 reads SGHTA; CDR2 reads FQGNSA. The CDR3 spans 15 residues. Trimming took 3 bases from V and 3 from J, leaving 14 bases between them. The CDR3 loop reads CASSLGGSSKETQYF. DNA for the CDR3: TGTGCCAGCAGCTTGGGCGGATCCAGCAAAGAGACCCAGTACTTC.

This clonotype has just a few counts. V usage is TRBV20-1 and J usage is TRBJ1-2; weak D call: TRBD1 (6 bases). CDR1 is DFQATT, CDR2 SNEGSKA, per germline (reference sequence). V lost 7 bases and J 6 bases, leaving 18 bases between the germline ends. This CDR3 is built from 13 residues. This chain's CDR3 is CSVPQPGVNGYTF. CDR3 DNA sequence: TGCAGTGTACCTCAGCCAGGGGTGAATGGCTACACCTTC.

This clonotype has ten or more counts. DNA for the CDR3: TGCAGCGTTGATACGGGGGCAGCCAACTATGGCTACACCTTC. Translated: CSVDTGAANYGYTF. The chain joins TRBV29-1 to TRBJ1-2, with D possibly being TRBD1 (6 bases). CDR3 length: 14 residues. Trimming took 3 bases from V and 2 from J, leaving 13 bases between them. Germline CDR1 is SQVTM and CDR2 is ANQGSEA.

This clonotype was seen more than once but under ten times. CDR3 region: CAISDVGQGGLEQYF. For the CDR3, the DNA is TGTGCCATCAGTGATGTGGGGCAGGGGGGTCTCGAGCAGTACTTC. The rearrangement joins TRBV10-3 to TRBJ2-7; tentatively, D is TRBD1 (7 bases). The V and J ends lost 3 bases and 6 bases respectively, with 18 bases between them. The CDR3 is made up of 15 amino acids. The germline CDR1 and CDR2 sequences are ENHRY and SYGVKD.

The chain has TRBV20-1 and TRBJ2-1; 12 bases are shared with TRBD2. The V and J ends lost 5 bases and 7 bases, in that order; junction bases with no gene match: 6. CDR3 length: 14 residues. Germline V gives CDR1 DFQATT, CDR2 SNEGSKA (reference sequence). The CDR3 loop is CSAYLAGGLNEQFF. CDR3 sequence (DNA): TGCAGTGCTTACCTAGCGGGAGGGCTAAATGAGCAGTTCTTC.

This clonotype was recorded at least ten times. The chain links TRBV28 to TRBJ2-2; D is ambiguous. Germline lookup yields CDR1 MDHEN and CDR2 SYDVKM. Trimming shortened V by 1 base and J by 4 bases, and 4 bases separated the two germline ends. The length of the CDR3 is 13 residues. The CDR3 DNA reads TGTGCCAGCAGTTTATCCAGCACCGGGGAGCTGTTTTTT. Translating gives CASSLSSTGELFF.

This clonotype was picked up a small number of times. The genes are TRBV6-2 or TRBV6-3 and TRBJ1-1; a possible D gene is TRBD1 (5 bases). Looked up from germline, CDR1 is MNHEY and CDR2 is SVGEGT. The CDR3 loop spans 12 amino acids. V gave up 5 bases and J gave up 11 bases, with 15 bases separating them. CDR3 bases: TGTGCCAGCAGTCCCTATAGGGGCAGCGCTTTCTTT. Translating gives CASSPYRGSAFF.

This chain connects TRBV15 to TRBJ2-7, with D possibly matching TRBD1 (6 bases). V lost 1 base and J lost 3, with 7 bases in between. The CDR3 spans 13 residues. The germline V gene has CDR1 LNHNV and CDR2 YYDKDF (reference sequence). The CDR3 sequence is CATSRGRGYEQYF. In nucleotides, the CDR3 is TGTGCCACCAGCAGAGGCAGGGGCTACGAGCAGTACTTC.